This T cell receptor beta chain was captured by sequencing in a study of cytomegalovirus exposure and HLA in healthy donors. Only a few counts were recorded for this clone. Germline lookup yields CDR1 PRHDT and CDR2 FYEKMQ (reference sequence). V shed 5 bases and J 7 bases; nucleotides not matched to a gene: 10. The CDR3 loop spans 15 amino acids. Vbeta (60) and Jbeta (13) primers were used in the PCR. Method: immunoSEQ multiplex PCR; TCRdb's copy keeps in-frame clones and lacks some. The sample carries roughly 82,000 clones, 65% to 80% recorded once. The sequence came from a woman aged 35 to 49 in good health and CMV-seropositive. The chain couples TRBV13 to TRBJ2-1, with 8 bases identical to TRBD1. The source material was PBMCs. CDR3 region: CASSKRRGQANEQFF. In DNA, the CDR3 is TGTGCCAGCAGCAAACGCCGGGGACAGGCGAATGAGCAGTTCTTC.